The clone carrying this T cell receptor (beta chain) turned up a few times. Its antigen is not identified. This record belongs to a study of HIV-infected patients and healthy controls. The study, taken as a whole, reports: A major limitation was that merely sixteen HIV-infected individuals were processed. MAIT alpha-chain CDR3s were frequent in healthy controls, depleted in HIV+. HLA types of the donors remained undetermined.

Antiretroviral therapy had run roughly three months, about 14 weeks, before follow-up blood collection. All unsorted peripheral T cells were captured because whole blood was used without fractionation. Reverse transcription used 450 to 500 ng RNA and constant-region primers for alpha and beta. Separate chain-specific third strand synthesis with multiplexing indices produced the alpha and beta libraries. The cDNA received a 5' RACE adapter containing a random hexamer plus an SP2 sequencing primer site. TCRdb re-called the 5' RACE reads through MiXCR, storing one row per CDR3 protein. The table records 3,900 or so distinct CDR3 sequences, about 8% of them present only once. The germline V gene encodes CDR1 LGHDT and CDR2 YNNKEL (reference sequence). Trimming cost V 0 bases and J 2 bases, with 17 bases left between them. The CDR3 contains 17 residues.

This chain connects TRBV3-1 to TRBJ2-7; D uncertain. This specimen consisted of blood, obtained during antiretroviral therapy. This receptor was identified in an adult with HIV infection. The CDR3 region is CASSQDPISGTTYEQYF. DNA for the CDR3: TGTGCCAGCAGCCAAGACCCAATATCAGGAACAACCTACGAGCAGTACTTC.